This TCR beta chain was retrieved from a study of OX40 agonist ivuxolimab in advanced cancers. Study-level findings and limits: CD8+ T cells were the subset that, on average, had more expanded clones than CD4+. What antigens the expanded peripheral T cells recognized was never established.

Assay used: immunoSEQ multiplex PCR; TCRdb lists only in-frame clones, some missing. The table has tens of thousands of clones, around 88% seen once; the top ten hold around 2.6%. The CDR3 extends over 14 amino acids. The junction had 13 bases not matched to a gene; V was cut back by 11 bases and J by 4 bases. Germline CDR1 reads PRHDT; CDR2 reads FYEKMQ (reference sequence). A single count supports this clone. Its antigen is as yet unknown. The gene calls are TRBV13 and TRBJ2-7; 8 bases are shared with TRBD2. The sample in question was CD4+ or CD8+ T cells sorted from blood, obtained in a trial of the OX40 agonist ivuxolimab. The TCR comes from an adult with an advanced solid tumor such as melanoma, head and neck, liver or kidney cancer. CDR3 in amino acids: CAGLNSGNPYEQYF. Written as DNA, the CDR3 is TGTGCCGGATTAAATAGCGGGAACCCATACGAGCAGTACTTC.